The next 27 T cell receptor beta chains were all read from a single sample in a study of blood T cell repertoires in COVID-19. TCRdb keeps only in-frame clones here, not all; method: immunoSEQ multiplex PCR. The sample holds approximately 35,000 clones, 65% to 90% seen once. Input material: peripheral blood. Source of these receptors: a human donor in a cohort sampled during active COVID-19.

The CDR3 DNA is TGTGCCAGCTCACCCCGGGAGAGCTCTGGAAACACCATATATTTT. Its protein is CASSPRESSGNTIYF. The chain employs TRBV18 and TRBJ1-3; D uncertain. The V gene's germline CDR1 is KGHSH and CDR2 LQKENI. The CDR3 runs 15 residues. V was clipped by 3 bases and J by 0 bases, with 9 bases between them. Supplemented by reference TRBV18 and TRBJ1-3, the full variable domain reads NAGVMQNPRHLVRRRGQEARLRCSPMKGHSHVYWYRQLPEEGLKFMVYLQKENIIDESGMPKERFSAEFPKEGPSILRIQQVVRGDSAAYFCASSPRESSGNTIYFGEGSWLTVV.

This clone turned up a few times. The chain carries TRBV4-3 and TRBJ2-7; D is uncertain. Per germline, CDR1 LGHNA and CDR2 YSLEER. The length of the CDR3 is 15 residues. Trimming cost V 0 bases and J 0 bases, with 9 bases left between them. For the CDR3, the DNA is TGCGCCAGCAGCCAAGACGGCGGCAGCTCCTACGAGCAGTACTTC. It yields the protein CASSQDGGSSYEQYF.

In nucleotides, the CDR3 is TGTGCCAGCAGCCTCCTTGACAGGGGGCTGGGGGAGCAGTTCTTC. This translates into CASSLLDRGLGEQFF. The rearrangement links TRBV11-2 to TRBJ2-1; 10 bases fit TRBD1. Per germline, CDR1 SGHAT and CDR2 FQNNGV. The CDR3 runs to 15 residues. With V trimmed by 5 bases and J by 10 bases, 11 bases remained unmatched.

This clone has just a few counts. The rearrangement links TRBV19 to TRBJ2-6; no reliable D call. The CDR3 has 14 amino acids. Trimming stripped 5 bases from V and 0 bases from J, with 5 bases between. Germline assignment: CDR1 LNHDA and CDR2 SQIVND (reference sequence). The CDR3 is CASSLNSGANVLTF. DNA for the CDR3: TGTGCCAGTAGTTTAAACTCTGGGGCCAACGTCCTGACTTTC.

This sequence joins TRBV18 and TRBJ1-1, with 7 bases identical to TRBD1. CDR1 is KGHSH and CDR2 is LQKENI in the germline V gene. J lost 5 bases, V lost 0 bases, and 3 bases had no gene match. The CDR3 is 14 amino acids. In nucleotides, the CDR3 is TGTGCCAGCTCACCACCAGGGGGACAGACTGAAGCTTTCTTT. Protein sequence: CASSPPGGQTEAFF.

The CDR3 loop reads CASSEGQGFDGYTF. CDR3 sequence (DNA): TGTGCCAGCAGTGAGGGCCAGGGGTTTGATGGCTACACCTTC. V usage is TRBV2 and J usage is TRBJ1-2; possibly TRBD1 for D (6 bases). The V end lost 3 bases, the J end lost 6 bases, and 14 bases lay between the germline ends. This CDR3 contains 14 residues. Germline CDR1 reads SNHLY; CDR2 reads FYNNEI.

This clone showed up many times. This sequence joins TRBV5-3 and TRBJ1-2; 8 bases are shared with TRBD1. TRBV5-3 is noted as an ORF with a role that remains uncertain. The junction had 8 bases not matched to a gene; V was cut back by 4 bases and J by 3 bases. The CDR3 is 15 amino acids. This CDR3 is CARSGGQGTDYGYTF. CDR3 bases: TGTGCCAGAAGCGGAGGACAGGGAACCGACTATGGCTACACCTTC.

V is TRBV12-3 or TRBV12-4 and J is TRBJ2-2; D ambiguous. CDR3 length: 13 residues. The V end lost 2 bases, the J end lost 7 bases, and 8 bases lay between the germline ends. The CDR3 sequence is CASSLWAGGELFF. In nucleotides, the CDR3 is TGTGCCAGCAGTTTATGGGCCGGCGGGGAGCTGTTTTTT.

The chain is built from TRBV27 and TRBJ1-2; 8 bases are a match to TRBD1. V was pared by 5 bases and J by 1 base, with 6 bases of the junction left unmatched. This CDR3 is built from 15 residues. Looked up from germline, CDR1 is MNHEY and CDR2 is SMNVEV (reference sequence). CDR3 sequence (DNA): TGTGCCAGCAGTGACAGGACAGGGATTAACTATGGCTACACCTTC. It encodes CASSDRTGINYGYTF.

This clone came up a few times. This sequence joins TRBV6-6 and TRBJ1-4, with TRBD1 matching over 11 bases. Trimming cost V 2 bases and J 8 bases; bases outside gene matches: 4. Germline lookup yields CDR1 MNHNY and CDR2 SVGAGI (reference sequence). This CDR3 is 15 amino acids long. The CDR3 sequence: CASSYRGQGGEKLFF. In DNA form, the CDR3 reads TGTGCCAGCAGTTACCGGGGACAGGGGGGAGAAAAACTGTTTTTT.

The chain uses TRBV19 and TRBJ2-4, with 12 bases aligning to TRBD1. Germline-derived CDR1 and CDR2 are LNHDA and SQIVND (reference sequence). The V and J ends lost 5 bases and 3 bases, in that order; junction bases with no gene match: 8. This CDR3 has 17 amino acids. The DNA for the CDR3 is TGTGCCAGTAGTCCCGGGACAGGGGGCTGGGGCAAAAACATTCAGTACTTC. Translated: CASSPGTGGWGKNIQYF.

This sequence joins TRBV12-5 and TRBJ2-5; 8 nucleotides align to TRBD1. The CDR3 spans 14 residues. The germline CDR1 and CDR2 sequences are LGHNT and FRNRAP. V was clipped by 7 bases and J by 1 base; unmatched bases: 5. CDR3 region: CASALTGGQETQYF. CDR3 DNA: TGTGCTAGTGCCCTAACAGGGGGCCAAGAGACCCAGTACTTC.

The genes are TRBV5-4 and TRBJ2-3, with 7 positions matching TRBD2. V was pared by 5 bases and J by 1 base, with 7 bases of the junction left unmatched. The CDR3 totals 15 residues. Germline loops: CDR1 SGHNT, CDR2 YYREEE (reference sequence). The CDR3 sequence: CASSPRGEGTDTQYF. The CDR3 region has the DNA TGTGCCAGCAGTCCTCGGGGGGAAGGCACAGATACGCAGTATTTT. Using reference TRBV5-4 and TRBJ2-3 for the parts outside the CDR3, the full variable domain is ETGVTQSPTHLIKTRGQQVTLRCSSQSGHNTVSWYQQALGQGPQFIFQYYREEENGRGNFPPRFSGLQFPNYSSELNVNALELDDSALYLCASSPRGEGTDTQYFGPGTRLTVL.

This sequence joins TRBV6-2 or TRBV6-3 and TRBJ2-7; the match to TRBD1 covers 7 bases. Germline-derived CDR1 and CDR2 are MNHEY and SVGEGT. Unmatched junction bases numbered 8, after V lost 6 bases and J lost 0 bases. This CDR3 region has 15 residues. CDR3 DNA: TGTGCCAGCAGCCACAGGGGAAGAGGCTCCTACGAGCAGTACTTC. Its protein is CASSHRGRGSYEQYF.

The DNA for the CDR3 is TGTGCCAGCAGCCAAGATTGGGGCGGAGTGAACACTGAAGCTTTCTTT. Translation: CASSQDWGGVNTEAFF. The chain uses TRBV3-1 (or the pseudogene TRBV3-2) and TRBJ1-1; maybe TRBD1 (5 bases). V was cut by 0 bases and J by 0 bases, with 11 bases left in between. The CDR3 loop spans 16 amino acids. CDR1 and CDR2 (germline): LGHDT, YNNKEL (reference sequence).

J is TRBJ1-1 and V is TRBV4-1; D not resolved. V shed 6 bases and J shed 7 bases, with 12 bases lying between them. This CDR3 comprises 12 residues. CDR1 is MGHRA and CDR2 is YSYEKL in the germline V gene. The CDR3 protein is CASRRNTNEAFF. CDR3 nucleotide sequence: TGCGCCAGCAGGAGGAATACAAATGAAGCTTTCTTT.

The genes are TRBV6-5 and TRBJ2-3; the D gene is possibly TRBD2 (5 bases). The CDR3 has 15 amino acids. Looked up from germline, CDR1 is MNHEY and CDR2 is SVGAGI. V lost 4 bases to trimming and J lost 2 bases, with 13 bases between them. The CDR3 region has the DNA TGTGCCAGCAGTTCCGCGGACTTTCCCACAGATACGCAGTATTTT. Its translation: CASSSADFPTDTQYF.

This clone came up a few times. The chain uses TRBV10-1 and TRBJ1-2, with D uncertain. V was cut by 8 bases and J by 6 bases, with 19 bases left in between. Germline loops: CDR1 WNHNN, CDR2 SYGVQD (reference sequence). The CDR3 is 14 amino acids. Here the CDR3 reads CASRYHSPSDGYTF. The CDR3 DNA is TGCGCCAGCCGATATCACAGCCCGTCGGATGGCTACACCTTC.

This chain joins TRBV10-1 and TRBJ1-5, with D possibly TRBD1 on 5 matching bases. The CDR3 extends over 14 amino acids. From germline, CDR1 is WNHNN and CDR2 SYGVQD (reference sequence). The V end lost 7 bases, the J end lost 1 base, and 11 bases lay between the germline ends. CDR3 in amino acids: CASKKGVSNQPQHF. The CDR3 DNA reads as TGCGCCAGCAAGAAAGGGGTCAGCAATCAGCCCCAGCATTTT.

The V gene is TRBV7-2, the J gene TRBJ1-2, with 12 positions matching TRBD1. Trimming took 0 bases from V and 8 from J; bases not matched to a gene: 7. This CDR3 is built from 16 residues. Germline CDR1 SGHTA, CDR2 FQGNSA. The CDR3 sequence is CASSLASGTGGRGYTF. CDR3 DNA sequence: TGTGCCAGCAGCTTAGCCTCCGGGACAGGGGGCCGGGGCTACACCTTC.

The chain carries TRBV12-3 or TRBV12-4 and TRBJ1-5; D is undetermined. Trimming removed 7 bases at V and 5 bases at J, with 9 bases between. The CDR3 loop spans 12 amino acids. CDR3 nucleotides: TGTGCCAGCACTAGCGGGCATCAGCCCCAGCATTTT. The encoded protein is CASTSGHQPQHF.

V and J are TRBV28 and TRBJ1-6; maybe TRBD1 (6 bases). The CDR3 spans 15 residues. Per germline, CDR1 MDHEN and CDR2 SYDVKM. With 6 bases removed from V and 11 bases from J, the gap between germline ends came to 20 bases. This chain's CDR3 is CASRNSGGARAPLHF. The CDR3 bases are TGTGCCAGCAGAAATTCGGGGGGGGCTCGTGCACCCCTCCACTTT.

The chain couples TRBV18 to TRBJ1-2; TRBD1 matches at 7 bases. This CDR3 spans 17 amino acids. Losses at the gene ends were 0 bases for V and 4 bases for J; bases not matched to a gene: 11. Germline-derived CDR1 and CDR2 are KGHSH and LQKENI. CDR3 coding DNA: TGTGCCAGCTCACCACCCCCTAAGACAGGGCGCCCCTATGGCTACACCTTC. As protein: CASSPPPKTGRPYGYTF.

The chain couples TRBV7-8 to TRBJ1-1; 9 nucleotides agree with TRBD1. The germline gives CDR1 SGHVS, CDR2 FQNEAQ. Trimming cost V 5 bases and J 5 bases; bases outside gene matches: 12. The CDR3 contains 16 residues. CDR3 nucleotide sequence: TGTGCCAGCAGCCCACACACCGGACAGGGGCGGACTGAAGCTTTCTTT. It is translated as CASSPHTGQGRTEAFF.

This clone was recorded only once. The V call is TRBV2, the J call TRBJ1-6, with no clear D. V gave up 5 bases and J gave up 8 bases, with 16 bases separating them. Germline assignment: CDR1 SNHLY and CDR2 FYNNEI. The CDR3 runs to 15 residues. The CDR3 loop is CASSPGRPTHSPLHF. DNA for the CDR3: TGTGCCAGCAGTCCGGGTCGACCCACCCATTCACCCCTCCACTTT.

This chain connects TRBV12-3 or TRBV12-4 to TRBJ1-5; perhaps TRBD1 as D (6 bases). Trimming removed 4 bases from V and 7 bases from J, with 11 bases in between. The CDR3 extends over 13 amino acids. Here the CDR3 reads CASSYTGSQPQHF. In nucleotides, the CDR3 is TGTGCCAGCAGTTACACAGGGTCCCAGCCCCAGCATTTT.

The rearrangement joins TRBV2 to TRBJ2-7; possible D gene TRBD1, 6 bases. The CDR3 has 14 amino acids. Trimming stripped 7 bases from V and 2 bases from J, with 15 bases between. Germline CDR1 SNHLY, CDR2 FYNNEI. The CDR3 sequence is CASTSVGQTYEQYF. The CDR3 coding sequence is TGTGCCAGCACCTCCGTTGGACAGACCTACGAGCAGTACTTC.